The table lists the clone carrying this T cell receptor beta chain with a few counts. No antigen is known for it. This sample was included in a study of cytomegalovirus exposure and HLA in healthy donors. Notes on the study in general: With later analysis, a missense DCLRE1C variant became linked to TCR beta V- and J-gene trimming.

Researchers ran the PCR with 60 Vbeta and 13 Jbeta primers. Clones were sequenced by immunoSEQ multiplex PCR, and TCRdb holds only the in-frame ones, with some missing. The repertoire consists of 85,000 to 120,000 clones, with 60% to 85% occurring once and the leading ten covering 2.5% to 3%. The sample comprised PBMCs. This clonotype was sampled from a male donor in good health and CMV-seropositive.

CDR3 region: CASSHTTITGTSAYEQYF. CDR3 DNA sequence: TGCGCCAGCAGCCACACCACAATTACCGGGACTAGCGCCTACGAGCAGTACTTC. The V and J genes are TRBV4-1 and TRBJ2-7; 10 bases agree with TRBD2. The CDR3 length is 18 residues. After removal of 3 bases from V and 2 bases from J, the junction contained 13 bases not matched to a gene. Per germline, CDR1 MGHRA and CDR2 YSYEKL.